The entry that follows covers one T cell receptor (beta chain) sequence. The record originates from a study of CD8+ T cells in alopecia areata. Treatment: oral pan-JAK inhibitor, 5-10 mg twice daily. Trimming took off 2 bases at V and 3 bases at J, with 11 bases between the two ends. The V gene's germline CDR1 is SQVTM and CDR2 ANQGSEA. The length of the CDR3 is 13 residues. After isolation, RNA underwent reverse transcription to generate cDNA as the sequencing template. Clones were read by immunoSEQ multiplex PCR, and TCRdb kept only the in-frame ones, dropping some. Found here are 200,000 to 250,000 clones, 50% to 70% of them singletons; the top ten hold about 1.4%.

The chain joins TRBV29-1 to TRBJ2-7; D unresolved. This clonotype was obtained from a human donor with alopecia areata. The sample here was CD4+ T cells sorted from blood, taken at week 4, from a patient treated with tofacitinib. For the CDR3, the DNA is TGCAGCGTTGAAACCGGCCGCGGCTACGAGCAGTACTTC. Residues: CSVETGRGYEQYF.